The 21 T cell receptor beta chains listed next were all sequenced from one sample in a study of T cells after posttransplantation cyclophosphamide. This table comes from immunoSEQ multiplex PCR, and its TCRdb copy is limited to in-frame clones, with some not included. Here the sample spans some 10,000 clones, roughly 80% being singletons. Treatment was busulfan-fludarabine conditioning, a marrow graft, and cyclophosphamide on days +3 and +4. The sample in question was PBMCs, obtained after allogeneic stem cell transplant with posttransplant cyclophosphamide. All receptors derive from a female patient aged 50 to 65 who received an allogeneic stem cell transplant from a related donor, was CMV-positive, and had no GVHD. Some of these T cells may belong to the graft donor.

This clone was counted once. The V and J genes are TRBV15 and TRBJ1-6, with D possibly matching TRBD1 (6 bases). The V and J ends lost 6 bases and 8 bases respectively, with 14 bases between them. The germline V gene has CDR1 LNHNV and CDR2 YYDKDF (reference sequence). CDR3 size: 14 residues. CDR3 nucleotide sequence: TGTGCCACCAGTAGGGACACGAGGGATTCACCCCTCCACTTT. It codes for CATSRDTRDSPLHF.

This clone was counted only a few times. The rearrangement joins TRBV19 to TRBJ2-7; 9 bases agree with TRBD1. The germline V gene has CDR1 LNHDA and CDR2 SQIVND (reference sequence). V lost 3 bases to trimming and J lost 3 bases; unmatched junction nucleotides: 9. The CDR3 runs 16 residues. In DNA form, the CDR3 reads TGTGCCAGTAGTATGCCCGCCGGGACAGGGATCTACGAGCAGTACTTC. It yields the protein CASSMPAGTGIYEQYF.

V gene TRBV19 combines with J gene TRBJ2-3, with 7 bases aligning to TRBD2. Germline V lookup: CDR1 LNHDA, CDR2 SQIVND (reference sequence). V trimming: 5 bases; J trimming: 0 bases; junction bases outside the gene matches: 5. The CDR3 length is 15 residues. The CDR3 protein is CASSLPAGSTDTQYF. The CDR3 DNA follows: TGTGCCAGTAGTCTCCCAGCGGGGAGCACAGATACGCAGTATTTT. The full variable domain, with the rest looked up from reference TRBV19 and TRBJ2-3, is DGGITQSPKYLFRKEGQNVTLSCEQNLNHDAMYWYRQDPGQGLRLIYYSQIVNDFQKGDIAEGYSVSREKKESFPLTVTSAQKNPTAFYLCASSLPAGSTDTQYFGPGTRLTVL.

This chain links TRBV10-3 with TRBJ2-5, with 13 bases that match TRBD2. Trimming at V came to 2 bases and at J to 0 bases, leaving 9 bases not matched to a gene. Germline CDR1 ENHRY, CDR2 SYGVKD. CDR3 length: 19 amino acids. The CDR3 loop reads CAISEPGTSGIPYQETQYF. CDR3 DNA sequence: TGTGCCATCAGTGAGCCCGGGACTAGCGGGATCCCGTACCAAGAGACCCAGTACTTC.

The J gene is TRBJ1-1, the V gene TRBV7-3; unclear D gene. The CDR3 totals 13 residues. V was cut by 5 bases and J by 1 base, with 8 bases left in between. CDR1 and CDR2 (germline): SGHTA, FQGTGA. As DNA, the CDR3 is TGTGCCAGCAGCCGGGGTCCGAACACTGAAGCTTTCTTT. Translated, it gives CASSRGPNTEAFF.

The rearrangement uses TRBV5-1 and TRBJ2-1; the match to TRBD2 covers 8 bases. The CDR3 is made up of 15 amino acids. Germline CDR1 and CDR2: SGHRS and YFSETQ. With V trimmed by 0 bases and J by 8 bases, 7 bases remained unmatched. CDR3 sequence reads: CASSLEVGGADEQFF. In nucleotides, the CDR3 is TGCGCCAGCAGCTTGGAGGTCGGGGGGGCGGATGAGCAGTTCTTC. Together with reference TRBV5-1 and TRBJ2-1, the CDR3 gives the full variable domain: KAGVTQTPRYLIKTRGQQVTLSCSPISGHRSVSWYQQTPGQGLQFLFEYFSETQRNKGNFPGRFSGRQFSNSRSEMNVSTLELGDSALYLCASSLEVGGADEQFFGPGTRLTVL.

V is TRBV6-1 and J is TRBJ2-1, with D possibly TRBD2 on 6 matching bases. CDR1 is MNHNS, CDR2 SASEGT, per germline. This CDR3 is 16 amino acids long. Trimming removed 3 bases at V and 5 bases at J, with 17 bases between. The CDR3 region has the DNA TGTGCCAGCAGTGATGGGGGGTTAACATCTCACAATGAGCAGTTCTTC. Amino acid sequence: CASSDGGLTSHNEQFF.

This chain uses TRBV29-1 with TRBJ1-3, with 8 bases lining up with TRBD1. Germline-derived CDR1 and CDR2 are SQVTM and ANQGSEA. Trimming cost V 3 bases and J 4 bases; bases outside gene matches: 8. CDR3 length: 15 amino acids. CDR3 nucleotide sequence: TGCAGCGTTGAGTCGCCAGGGGGCCGAGGAAACACCATATATTTT. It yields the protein CSVESPGGRGNTIYF.

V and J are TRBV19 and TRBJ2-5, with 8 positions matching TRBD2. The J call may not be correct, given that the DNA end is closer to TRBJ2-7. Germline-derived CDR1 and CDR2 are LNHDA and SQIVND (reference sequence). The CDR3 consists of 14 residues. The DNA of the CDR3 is TGTGCCAGTAAAGTTAGCGGGGACCACTACGAGCAGTACTTC. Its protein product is CASKVSGDHYEQYF.

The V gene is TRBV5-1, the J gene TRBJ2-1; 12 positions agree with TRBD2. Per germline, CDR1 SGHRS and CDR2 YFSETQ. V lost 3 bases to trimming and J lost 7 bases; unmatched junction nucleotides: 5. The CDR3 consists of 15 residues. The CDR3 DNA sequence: TGCGCCAGCAGCTGGGCTAGCGGGGGGGAGAATGAGCAGTTCTTC. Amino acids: CASSWASGGENEQFF.

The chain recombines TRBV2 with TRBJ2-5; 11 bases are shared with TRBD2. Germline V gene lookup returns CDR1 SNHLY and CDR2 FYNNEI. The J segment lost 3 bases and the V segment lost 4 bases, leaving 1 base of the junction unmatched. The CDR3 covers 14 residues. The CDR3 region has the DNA TGTGCCAGCAGTGCGGGACTAGCGGAAGAGACCCAGTACTTC. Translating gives CASSAGLAEETQYF.

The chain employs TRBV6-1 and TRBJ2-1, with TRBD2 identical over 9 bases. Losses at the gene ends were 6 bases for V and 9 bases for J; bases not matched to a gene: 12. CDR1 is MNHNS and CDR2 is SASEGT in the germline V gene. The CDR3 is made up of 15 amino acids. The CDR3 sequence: CASSSGLALSGEQFF. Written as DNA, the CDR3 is TGTGCCAGCAGCTCCGGACTAGCGCTGAGTGGTGAGCAGTTCTTC.

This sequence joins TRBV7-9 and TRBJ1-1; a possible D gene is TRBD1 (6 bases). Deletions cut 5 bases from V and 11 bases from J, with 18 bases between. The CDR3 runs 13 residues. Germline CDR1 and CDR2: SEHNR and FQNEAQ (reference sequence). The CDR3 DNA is TGTGCCAGCAGCAAAAACCAACAGGGCATGGCTTTCTTT. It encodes CASSKNQQGMAFF. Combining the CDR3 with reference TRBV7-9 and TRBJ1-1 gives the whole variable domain DTGVSQNPRHKITKRGQNVTFRCDPISEHNRLYWYRQTLGQGPEFLTYFQNEAQLEKSRLLSDRFSAERPKGSFSTLEIQRTEQGDSAMYLCASSKNQQGMAFFGQGTRLTVV.

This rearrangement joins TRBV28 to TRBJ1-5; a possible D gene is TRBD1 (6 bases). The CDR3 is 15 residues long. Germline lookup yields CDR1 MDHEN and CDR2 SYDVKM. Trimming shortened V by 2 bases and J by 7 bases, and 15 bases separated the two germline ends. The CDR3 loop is CASSLPRDTLQPQHF. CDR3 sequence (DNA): TGTGCCAGCAGTTTACCGAGGGACACCCTACAGCCCCAGCATTTT.

CDR3 bases: TGTGCCAGCAGTTTCATACGGGACACCCTTAGGGACGAGCAGTACTTC. Translating gives CASSFIRDTLRDEQYF. The chain recombines TRBV28 with TRBJ2-7; maybe TRBD1 (6 bases). CDR1 is MDHEN and CDR2 is SYDVKM in the germline V gene. V was pared by 3 bases and J by 5 bases, with 20 bases between. There are 16 residues in the CDR3.

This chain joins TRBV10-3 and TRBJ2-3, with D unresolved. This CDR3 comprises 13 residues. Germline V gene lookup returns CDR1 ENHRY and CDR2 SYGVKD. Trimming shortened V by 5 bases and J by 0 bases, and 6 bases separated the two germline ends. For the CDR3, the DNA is TGTGCCATCAGTAGCCTGAGCACAGATACGCAGTATTTT. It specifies CAISSLSTDTQYF.

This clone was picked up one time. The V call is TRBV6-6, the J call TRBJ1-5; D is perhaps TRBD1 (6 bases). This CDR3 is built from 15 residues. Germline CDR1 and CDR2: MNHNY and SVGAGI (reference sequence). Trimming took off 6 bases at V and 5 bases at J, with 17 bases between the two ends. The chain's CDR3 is CASSPNRDTYQPQHF. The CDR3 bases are TGTGCCAGCAGCCCAAACCGGGACACCTATCAGCCCCAGCATTTT.

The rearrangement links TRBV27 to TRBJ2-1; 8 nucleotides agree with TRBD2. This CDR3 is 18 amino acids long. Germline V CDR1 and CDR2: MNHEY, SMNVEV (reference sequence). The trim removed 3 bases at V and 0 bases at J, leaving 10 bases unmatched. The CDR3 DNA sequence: TGTGCCAGCAGTTTTCTCCAATTAGCGGGACCCTCCTACAATGAGCAGTTCTTC. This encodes CASSFLQLAGPSYNEQFF.

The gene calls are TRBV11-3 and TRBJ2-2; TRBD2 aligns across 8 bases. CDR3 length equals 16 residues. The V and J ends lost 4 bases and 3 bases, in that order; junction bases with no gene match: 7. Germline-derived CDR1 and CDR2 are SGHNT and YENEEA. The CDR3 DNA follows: TGTGCCAGCAGCTCCATCCCGGGGGGGGACACCGGGGAGCTGTTTTTT. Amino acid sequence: CASSSIPGGDTGELFF.

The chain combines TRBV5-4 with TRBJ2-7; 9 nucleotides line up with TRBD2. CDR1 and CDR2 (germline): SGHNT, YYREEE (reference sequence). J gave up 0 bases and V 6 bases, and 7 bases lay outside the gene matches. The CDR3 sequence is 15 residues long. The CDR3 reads CASNQAGGSSYEQYF. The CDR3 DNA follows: TGTGCCAGCAACCAAGCGGGGGGAAGCTCCTACGAGCAGTACTTC.

DNA of the CDR3: TGTGCCAGCAGCGTAGTTGCAGGGAACACCGGGGAGCTGTTTTTT. It encodes CASSVVAGNTGELFF. J is TRBJ2-2 and V is TRBV9, with D hard to call. Germline V gives CDR1 SGDLS, CDR2 YYNGEE. CDR3 length equals 15 residues. With 0 bases removed from V and 1 base from J, the gap between germline ends came to 7 bases.